A few counts support the clone carrying this T cell receptor beta chain. Healthy Caucasian individuals from Russia aged roughly 6 to 90 were enrolled as donors. Isolated PBMCs totaled at least 6 million in each sample. This entry is derived from a study of blood T cells in healthy people across ages. Next came a second PCR, run for about 7 to 12 cycles, which used a sample-barcoded 5' primer along with a J-beta primer mix. TCRdb ran MiXCR on the 5' RACE reads and lists one entry per CDR3 protein. The data hold 1.5 million to 2 million distinct CDR3 sequences, with roughly two fifths observed a single time. This CDR3 has 19 residues. The ends lost 0 bases at V and 0 bases at J; junction bases unmatched: 9. The germline gives CDR1 LGHNA, CDR2 YNFKEQ.

The sample taken for sequencing was blood. The chain uses TRBV4-2 and TRBJ2-4, with TRBD2 identical over 9 bases. This TCR was sampled from a human donor in good health. Here the CDR3 DNA reads TGTGCCAGCAGCCAAGAAGTGGCTAGCGGGGCTCTAGCCAAAAACATTCAGTACTTC. This codes for CASSQEVASGALAKNIQYF.